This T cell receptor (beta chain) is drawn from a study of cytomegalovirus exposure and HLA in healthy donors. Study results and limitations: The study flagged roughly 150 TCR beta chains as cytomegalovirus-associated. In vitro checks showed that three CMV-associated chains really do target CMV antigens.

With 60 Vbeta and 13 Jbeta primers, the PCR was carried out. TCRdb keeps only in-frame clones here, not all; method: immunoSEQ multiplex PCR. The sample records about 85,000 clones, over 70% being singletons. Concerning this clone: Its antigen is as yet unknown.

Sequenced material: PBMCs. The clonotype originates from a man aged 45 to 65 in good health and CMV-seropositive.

Here the CDR3 reads CASSEARLAGYNEQFF. The CDR3, as DNA: TGTGCCAGCAGTGAAGCGCGACTAGCGGGCTACAATGAGCAGTTCTTC. This chain links TRBV6-1 with TRBJ2-1; 10 nucleotides line up with TRBD2. J was trimmed by 3 bases and V by 0 bases; bases with no gene match: 2. The length of the CDR3 is 16 residues. Germline CDR1 reads MNHNS; CDR2 reads SASEGT.